This T cell receptor beta chain was sequenced during a study of T cell responses to AZD1222 COVID-19 vaccine. Study conclusions and caveats: Repertoires in all cases were sampled only once the peak T cell response had passed. Among the donors, most were white British and more were female, and clonal diversity was possibly underestimated. Elevations in Spike-specific TCR breadth and depth followed administration of two AZD1222 doses.

Some clones are missing from TCRdb's copy, which holds only in-frame ones; the method was immunoSEQ multiplex PCR. The data contain 110,000 to 150,000 clones, over 75% of them singletons. This clone was found once. What it binds is unknown. This CDR3 contains 13 residues. Germline V gene lookup returns CDR1 SQVTM and CDR2 ANQGSEA. V lost 4 bases to trimming and J lost 0 bases, with 9 bases between them. The chain carries TRBV29-1 and TRBJ1-1; no reliable D call. The sequencing here drew on peripheral blood, taken on day 0 of AZD1222 vaccination. The sequence was collected from an adult in good health. CDR3 sequence (DNA): TGCAGCGTTGGTAAGCAGGTGAACACTGAAGCTTTCTTT. This translates into CSVGKQVNTEAFF. Looking up the rest from reference TRBV29-1 and TRBJ1-1 gives the full variable domain: SAVISQKPSRDICQRGTSLTIQCQVDSQVTMMFWYRQQPGQSLTLIATANQGSEATYESGFVIDKFPISRPNLTFSTLTVSNMSPEDSSIYLCSVGKQVNTEAFFGQGTRLTVV.